The rows below give T cell receptor beta chains drawn from one sample of a study of shared clonotypes between healthy human individuals. The data were produced by immunoSEQ multiplex PCR, yet TCRdb's version contains in-frame clones alone and is incomplete. The repertoire holds around 1.4 million clones, just under 99% seen once, with about 0.4% in the top ten. Material for sequencing was naive CD4+ T cells sorted from blood. The receptors were gathered from a man in his thirties or forties in good health. CDR3s include the opening cysteine and the closing phenylalanine or tryptophan. The order of the fields is V gene, clone size, D gene, J gene, CDR3 protein, CDR3 DNA. The D gene is left open where the match is weak. Only part of the rows carry a size: once, few, many, or a class if the clone is expanded.

TRBV5-1	.	.	TRBJ1-2	CASSLAMGIDGYTF	TGCGCCAGCAGCTTGGCGATGGGAATCGATGGCTACACCTTC
TRBV14	.	.	TRBJ2-2	CASSQDDSRTGELFF	TGTGCCAGCAGCCAAGATGATTCTCGCACCGGGGAGCTGTTTTTT
TRBV5-1	.	TRBD2	TRBJ2-5	CASSLGVGLAADQYF	TGCGCCAGCAGCTTGGGGGTCGGGCTAGCGGCAGACCAGTACTTC
TRBV14	once	TRBD2	TRBJ2-3	CASSQGGRAGADTQYF	TGTGCCAGCAGCCAAGGCGGGAGGGCCGGCGCAGATACGCAGTATTTT
TRBV10-1	.	.	TRBJ1-1	CASSESRWNTEAFF	TGCGCCAGCAGTGAGTCGAGGTGGAACACTGAAGCTTTCTTT
TRBV5-4	.	.	TRBJ1-1	CASSPRMKDTEAFF	TGTGCCAGCAGTCCGAGGATGAAGGACACTGAAGCTTTCTTT
TRBV9	.	TRBD1	TRBJ2-7	CASSVGQGAYEQYF	TGTGCCAGCAGCGTTGGCCAGGGGGCTTACGAGCAGTACTTC
TRBV18	.	.	TRBJ2-1	CASSPDSYNEQFF	TGTGCCAGCTCACCTGACTCCTACAATGAGCAGTTCTTC
TRBV6-1	once	.	TRBJ2-1	CASSLLASDGEQFF	TGTGCCAGCAGTTTACTAGCATCCGACGGAGAGCAGTTCTTC
TRBV2	.	TRBD2	TRBJ2-1	CASGASGSGEQFF	TGTGCTAGCGGGGCTAGCGGGAGTGGTGAGCAGTTCTTC
TRBV5-1	.	TRBD2	TRBJ2-1	CASSLWGLAEYNEQFF	TGCGCCAGCAGCTTGTGGGGACTAGCGGAATACAATGAGCAGTTCTTC
TRBV4-2	.	.	TRBJ2-2	CASSQVTAANTGELFF	TGTGCCAGCAGCCAAGTTACAGCCGCGAACACCGGGGAGCTGTTTTTT
TRBV15	.	.	TRBJ2-7	CATREAGGSYEQYF	TGTGCCACCCGGGAGGCAGGGGGCTCCTACGAGCAGTACTTC
TRBV7-9	.	.	TRBJ2-1	CASRKRDGHNEQFF	TGTGCCAGCAGGAAACGGGACGGACACAATGAGCAGTTCTTC
TRBV4-2	.	.	TRBJ2-6	CASRIRSGANVLTF	TGTGCCAGCAGGATTAGATCTGGGGCCAACGTCCTGACTTTC
TRBV28	.	TRBD2	TRBJ2-1	CASRAGGLSYNEQFF	TGTGCCAGCAGGGCGGGAGGTTTATCCTACAATGAGCAGTTCTTC
TRBV11-1	.	.	TRBJ2-7	CASSPGSSVYEQYF	TGTGCCAGCAGCCCCGGATCCTCCGTCTACGAGCAGTACTTC
TRBV27	once	.	TRBJ1-2	CASSLNRNYGYTF	TGTGCCAGCAGTCTCAACAGGAACTATGGCTACACCTTC
TRBV11-2	.	TRBD1	TRBJ2-7	CASSRMDRGPRQKPYEQYF	TGTGCCAGCAGTAGAATGGACAGGGGGCCGCGACAAAAACCCTACGAGCAGTACTTC
TRBV27	.	TRBD1	TRBJ2-3	CASSARTGGVTDTQYF	TGTGCCAGCAGTGCCCGGACAGGGGGGGTCACAGATACGCAGTATTTT
TRBV19	.	.	TRBJ2-7	CASSPSPGLVGEQYF	TGTGCCAGTAGTCCCTCTCCGGGACTTGTCGGAGAGCAGTACTTC
TRBV5-8	.	.	TRBJ2-5	CASSLGLIGTGQETQYF	TGTGCCAGCAGCTTGGGGCTAATTGGGACGGGCCAAGAGACCCAGTACTTC
TRBV9	.	.	TRBJ2-7	CASSKEGGPTYEQYF	TGTGCCAGCTCAAAAGAAGGGGGACCAACCTACGAGCAGTACTTC
TRBV5-1	.	.	TRBJ2-4	CASSLALLVDRAGAEYIQYF	TGCGCCAGCAGCTTGGCCCTTTTGGTGGACAGGGCGGGGGCCGAGTACATTCAGTACTTC
TRBV29-1	.	TRBD2	TRBJ2-5	CSVVPGLAGGREETQYF	TGCAGCGTCGTACCGGGACTAGCGGGAGGCCGGGAGGAGACCCAGTACTTC
TRBV4-3	.	.	TRBJ2-5	CASSQSAVGFETQYF	TGCGCCAGCAGCCAGTCAGCAGTCGGCTTCGAGACCCAGTACTTC
TRBV10-3	.	TRBD1	TRBJ2-3	CAITPGGNTDTQYF	TGTGCCATCACGCCAGGGGGAAACACAGATACGCAGTATTTT
TRBV11-2	.	.	TRBJ2-2	CASSYTGELFF	TGTGCCAGCAGCTATACCGGGGAGCTGTTTTTT
TRBV7-9	.	.	TRBJ2-2	CASSLTPGELFF	TGTGCCAGCAGCCTTACTCCCGGGGAGCTGTTTTTT
TRBV25-1	.	.	TRBJ2-3	CASSGPSTDTQYF	TGTGCCAGCAGTGGGCCTAGCACAGATACGCAGTATTTT
TRBV6-4	.	.	TRBJ2-6	CATSGANVLTF	TGTGCCACCTCGGGGGCCAACGTCCTGACTTTC
TRBV5-4	.	TRBD1	TRBJ2-5	CASSPGQGRETQYF	TGTGCCAGCAGCCCTGGACAGGGTCGAGAGACCCAGTACTTC
TRBV7-2	.	.	TRBJ2-3	CASSSEGRLGTDTQYF	TGTGCCAGCAGCTCGGAGGGGCGACTAGGGACAGATACGCAGTATTTT
TRBV5-4	.	TRBD2	TRBJ2-3	CASSLAGGPTDTQYF	TGTGCCAGCAGCCTAGCGGGTGGACCCACAGATACGCAGTATTTT
TRBV18	once	.	TRBJ2-1	CASSPSLAYEQFF	TGTGCCAGCTCACCTAGTCTAGCATATGAGCAGTTCTTC
TRBV7-2	.	TRBD2	TRBJ2-3	CASSSKIAGHTDTQYF	TGTGCCAGCAGCTCAAAGATAGCGGGACACACAGATACGCAGTATTTT
TRBV5-5	.	TRBD1	TRBJ1-4	CASSLALQGAEKLFF	TGTGCCAGCAGCTTGGCTTTGCAGGGGGCGGAAAAACTGTTTTTT
TRBV5-1	.	TRBD1	TRBJ2-3	CASSPTGTGDTDTQYF	TGCGCCAGCAGCCCCACCGGGACAGGGGACACAGATACGCAGTATTTT
TRBV7-2	.	TRBD1	TRBJ2-7	CASSLDRGSYEQYF	TGTGCCAGCAGCTTAGACAGGGGCTCCTACGAGCAGTACTTC
TRBV18	.	.	TRBJ2-7	CASSPKGYEQYF	TGTGCCAGCTCACCTAAAGGGTACGAGCAGTACTTC
TRBV29-1	once	TRBD2	TRBJ2-7	CSVLTSGPNVRYEQYF	TGCAGCGTTCTGACTAGCGGGCCAAACGTAAGGTACGAGCAGTACTTC
TRBV7-2	.	TRBD1	TRBJ1-1	CASSFTGAGAEAFF	TGTGCCAGCAGCTTTACAGGGGCAGGGGCTGAAGCTTTCTTT
TRBV9	.	TRBD1	TRBJ1-4	CASSPGTGYEKLFF	TGTGCCAGCAGCCCCGGGACAGGTTACGAAAAACTGTTTTTT
TRBV29-1	.	.	TRBJ2-5	CSVQRSQETQYF	TGCAGCGTGCAGCGCTCCCAAGAGACCCAGTACTTC
TRBV2	.	.	TRBJ1-5	CASSPRTWNQPQHF	TGTGCCAGCAGTCCCCGGACCTGGAATCAGCCCCAGCATTTT
TRBV7-2	.	TRBD2	TRBJ2-7	CASSDRTSAYEQYF	TGTGCCAGCAGCGATCGGACTAGCGCTTACGAGCAGTACTTC
TRBV6-1	.	TRBD2	TRBJ2-1	CASSERGEGSSYNEQFF	TGTGCCAGCAGTGAACGGGGGGAGGGGAGCTCCTACAATGAGCAGTTCTTC
TRBV29-1	.	TRBD2	TRBJ2-3	CSGGGTSGSTDTQYF	TGCAGCGGGGGGGGCACTAGCGGATCCACAGATACGCAGTATTTT
TRBV30	.	.	TRBJ2-7	CAWRAAGTSYEQYF	TGTGCCTGGAGGGCTGCGGGAACGTCCTACGAGCAGTACTTC
TRBV18	.	TRBD2	TRBJ2-7	CASSQSGRNYEQYF	TGTGCCAGCTCCCAAAGCGGGAGGAACTACGAGCAGTACTTC
TRBV4-2	.	TRBD2	TRBJ2-3	CASSRGVAGGPGDTQYF	TGTGCCAGCAGCCGGGGAGTAGCGGGAGGTCCAGGCGATACGCAGTATTTT
TRBV7-2	.	.	TRBJ2-7	CASRRTSTTGGLYEQYF	TGTGCCAGCAGACGAACGAGTACGACAGGAGGACTCTACGAGCAGTACTTC
TRBV5-5	.	TRBD2	TRBJ2-7	CASSLGLAHRSPYEQYF	TGTGCCAGCAGCTTGGGACTAGCACACCGATCTCCTTACGAGCAGTACTTC
TRBV6-5	.	.	TRBJ2-2	CASSYSYSITGELFF	TGTGCCAGCAGTTACTCTTACAGCATTACCGGGGAGCTGTTTTTT
TRBV5-1	.	TRBD1	TRBJ1-1	CASSLWTGRGEAFF	TGCGCCAGCAGCCTCTGGACAGGTCGGGGTGAAGCTTTCTTT